A single sample gave rise to the 9 T cell receptor beta chains below, sequenced in a study of T cells in Graves' hyperthyroidism and ophthalmopathy. TCR beta CDR3 region amplification was performed from RNA transcripts. HTBI primers were employed in a first-round RT-PCR of the TCR CDR3. TCRdb analysed the multiplex PCR reads with MiXCR anew, one entry per CDR3 protein. The table has hundreds of thousands of distinct CDR3 sequences, over 20% seen once; the top ten hold 50% to 75%. The sample consisted of blood. Every receptor here comes from a young man with Graves' ophthalmopathy.

This clonotype was found a few times. The V call is TRBV6-1, the J call TRBJ2-3; D is unresolved. V was pared by 2 bases and J by 3 bases, with 6 bases between. CDR3 length equals 13 residues. The germline CDR1 and CDR2 sequences are MNHNS and SASEGT. The CDR3 nucleotides read TGTGCCAGCAGTGAATGGGTTACAGATACGCAGTATTTT. Its protein is CASSEWVTDTQYF.

This clonotype was picked up many times. J is TRBJ1-5 and V is TRBV6-1; possible D gene TRBD1, 5 bases. Trimming took off 6 bases at V and 0 bases at J, with 18 bases between the two ends. This CDR3 contains 17 residues. Looked up from germline, CDR1 is MNHNS and CDR2 is SASEGT. As DNA, the CDR3 is TGTGCCAGCAGGAACCCGGACACCTCTTATAGCAATCAGCCCCAGCATTTT. It specifies CASRNPDTSYSNQPQHF.

The sample holds a few counts of this clonotype. V gene TRBV2 combines with J gene TRBJ2-7; TRBD1 is a possible D gene (5 bases). V dropped 5 bases and J dropped 1 base, with 12 bases sitting between them. Germline lookup yields CDR1 SNHLY and CDR2 FYNNEI. The CDR3 totals 14 residues. For the CDR3, the DNA is TGTGCCAGCAGTAAGGACACCTTATCCTACGAGCAGTACTTC. Amino acids: CASSKDTLSYEQYF.

This rearrangement joins TRBV9 to TRBJ2-2; TRBD2 matches 8 bases. The CDR3 is made up of 17 amino acids. V lost 2 bases and J lost 0; bases outside the gene matches: 6. CDR1 is SGDLS and CDR2 is YYNGEE in the germline V gene. CDR3 sequence (DNA): TGTGCCAGCAGCGTGGAGCCGGGACTAGCGAACACCGGGGAGCTGTTTTTT. Translating it yields CASSVEPGLANTGELFF.

The chain has TRBV28 and TRBJ1-5; a possible D gene is TRBD1 (6 bases). V lost 3 bases and J lost 5, with 11 bases in between. This CDR3 contains 14 residues. Germline assignment: CDR1 MDHEN and CDR2 SYDVKM. CDR3 sequence: CASSFSRGYQPQHF. The DNA for the CDR3 is TGTGCCAGCAGTTTTTCGAGGGGGTATCAGCCCCAGCATTTT.

The chain has TRBV11-2 and TRBJ1-2, with unresolved D. Per germline, CDR1 SGHAT and CDR2 FQNNGV. The CDR3 runs 15 residues. V gave up 4 bases and J gave up 5 bases, with 17 bases separating them. CDR3 protein: CASSSIPGIMYGYTF. Written as DNA, the CDR3 is TGTGCCAGCAGCTCCATCCCGGGAATAATGTATGGCTACACCTTC.

This clonotype was seen many times. The chain recombines TRBV5-1 with TRBJ2-4; 7 positions match TRBD1. Germline CDR1 SGHRS, CDR2 YFSETQ. The CDR3 runs to 15 residues. Losses at the gene ends were 4 bases for V and 7 bases for J; bases not matched to a gene: 11. CDR3 sequence (DNA): TGCGCCAGCAGCCTCACAGGGGATGGGGCGAACATTCAGTACTTC. Its translation: CASSLTGDGANIQYF.

This clonotype was seen more than once but under ten times. The V call is TRBV28, the J call TRBJ1-6; 8 bases are a match to TRBD1. The germline V gene encodes CDR1 MDHEN and CDR2 SYDVKM. Germline trimming cut 2 bases from V and 9 bases from J; bases unmatched to any gene: 9. This CDR3 contains 16 residues. The CDR3 loop is CASSLVSGTGGSPLHF. The CDR3 DNA is TGTGCCAGCAGTTTAGTATCCGGGACAGGCGGTTCACCCCTCCACTTT.

As for this clonotype: Given a much more abundant clone one base away, this may be a read error. This rearrangement joins TRBV3-1 to TRBJ2-7; D gene unclear. The V gene lost 4 bases and the J gene lost 0 bases, with 10 bases spanning the gap. Germline V gene data show CDR1 as LGHDT and CDR2 as YNNKEL (reference sequence). The CDR3 is made up of 14 amino acids. Here the CDR3 DNA reads TGTGCCAGCAGCCGAGAATCCAGCTCCTACGAGCAGTACTTC. This codes for CASSRESSSYEQYF.